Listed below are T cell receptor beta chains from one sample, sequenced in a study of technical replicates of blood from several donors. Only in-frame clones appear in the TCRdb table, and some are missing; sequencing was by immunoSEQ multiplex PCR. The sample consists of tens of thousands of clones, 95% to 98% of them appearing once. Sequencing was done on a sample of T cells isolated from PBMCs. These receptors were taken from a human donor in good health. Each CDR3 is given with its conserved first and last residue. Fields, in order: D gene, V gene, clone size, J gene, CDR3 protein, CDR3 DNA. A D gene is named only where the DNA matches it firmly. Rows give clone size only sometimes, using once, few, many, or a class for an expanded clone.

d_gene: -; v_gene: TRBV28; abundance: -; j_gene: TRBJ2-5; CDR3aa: CASSQTDRQETQYF; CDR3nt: TGTGCCAGCAGCCAAACCGACAGACAAGAGACCCAGTACTTC
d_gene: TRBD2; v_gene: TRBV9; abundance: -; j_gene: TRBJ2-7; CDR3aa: CASSAGGLALTEQYF; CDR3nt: TGTGCCAGCAGCGCAGGGGGACTAGCGCTAACCGAGCAGTACTTC
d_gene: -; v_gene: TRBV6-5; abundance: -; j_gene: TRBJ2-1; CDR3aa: CASREQYVQFF; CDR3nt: TGTGCCAGCAGAGAACAGTATGTTCAGTTCTTC
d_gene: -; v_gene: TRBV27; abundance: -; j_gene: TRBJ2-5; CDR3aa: CASSHTGDFETQYF; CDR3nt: TGTGCCAGCAGTCATACGGGAGACTTCGAGACCCAGTACTTC
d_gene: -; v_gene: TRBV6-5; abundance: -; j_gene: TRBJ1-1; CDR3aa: CASSYLSLDTEAFF; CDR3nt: TGTGCCAGCAGTTACTTGTCTCTAGACACTGAAGCTTTCTTT
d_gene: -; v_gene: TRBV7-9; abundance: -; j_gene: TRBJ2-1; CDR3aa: CASSLHNEQFF; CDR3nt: TGTGCCAGCAGCCTACACAATGAGCAGTTCTTC
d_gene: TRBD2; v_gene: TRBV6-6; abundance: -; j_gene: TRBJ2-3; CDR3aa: CASSRREGGDTQYF; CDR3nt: TGTGCCAGCTCGAGGCGGGAGGGGGGAGATACGCAGTATTTT
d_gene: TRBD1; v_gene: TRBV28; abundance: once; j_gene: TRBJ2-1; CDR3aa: CASSLWGTGDHNEQFF; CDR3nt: TGTGCCAGCAGTTTATGGGGGACAGGGGACCACAATGAGCAGTTCTTC
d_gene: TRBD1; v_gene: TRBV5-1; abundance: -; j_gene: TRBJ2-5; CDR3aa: CASSTGQGGGQETQYF; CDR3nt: TGCGCCAGCAGCACTGGACAGGGGGGAGGACAAGAGACCCAGTACTTC
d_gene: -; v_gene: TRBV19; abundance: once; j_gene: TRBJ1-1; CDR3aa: CASSPGATEAFF; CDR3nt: TGTGCCAGTAGCCCAGGGGCGACTGAAGCTTTCTTT
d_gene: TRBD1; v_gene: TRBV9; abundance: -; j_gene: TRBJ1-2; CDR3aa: CASSLRGTGGTPLNYGYTF; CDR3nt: TGTGCCAGCAGCCTCAGGGGGACAGGGGGCACTCCTCTTAACTATGGCTACACCTTC
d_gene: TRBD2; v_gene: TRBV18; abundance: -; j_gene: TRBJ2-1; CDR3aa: CASSPPAGGPNEQFF; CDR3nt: TGTGCCAGCTCACCACCGGCGGGAGGGCCAAATGAGCAGTTCTTC
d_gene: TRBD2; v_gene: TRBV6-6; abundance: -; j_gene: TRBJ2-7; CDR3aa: CASREPGLAVYEQYF; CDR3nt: TGTGCCAGCAGGGAACCGGGACTAGCAGTCTACGAGCAGTACTTC
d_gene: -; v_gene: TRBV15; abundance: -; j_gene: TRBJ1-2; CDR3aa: CATSRSTDVDGYTF; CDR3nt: TGTGCCACCAGCAGGTCGACAGATGTGGATGGCTACACCTTC
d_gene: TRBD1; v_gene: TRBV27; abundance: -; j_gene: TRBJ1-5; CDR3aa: CASSHGGQGNQPQHF; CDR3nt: TGTGCCAGCAGTCATGGGGGACAGGGGAATCAGCCCCAGCATTTT
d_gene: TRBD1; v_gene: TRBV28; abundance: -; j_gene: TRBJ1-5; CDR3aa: CASRTGEPSNQPQHF; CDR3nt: TGTGCCAGCAGAACAGGGGAACCTAGCAATCAGCCCCAGCATTTT
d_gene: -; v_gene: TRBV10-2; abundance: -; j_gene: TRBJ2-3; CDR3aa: CASFATESTDTQYF; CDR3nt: TGCGCCAGCTTCGCGACTGAGAGCACAGATACGCAGTATTTT
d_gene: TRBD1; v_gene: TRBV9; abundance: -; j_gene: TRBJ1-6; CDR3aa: CASSVAGGPNSPLHF; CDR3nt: TGTGCCAGCAGCGTAGCAGGGGGGCCTAATTCACCCCTCCACTTT
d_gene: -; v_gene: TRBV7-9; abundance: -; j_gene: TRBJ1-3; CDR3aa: CASSIMSGNTIYF; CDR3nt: TGTGCCAGCAGTATTATGTCTGGAAACACCATATATTTT
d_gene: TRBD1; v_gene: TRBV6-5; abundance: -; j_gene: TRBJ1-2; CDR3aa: CASSSGTGASRGGYTF; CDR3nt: TGTGCCAGCAGTTCTGGGACAGGGGCTTCAAGGGGGGGCTACACCTTC
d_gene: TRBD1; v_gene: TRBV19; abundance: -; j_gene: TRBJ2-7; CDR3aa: CASRDGGQGINEQYF; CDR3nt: TGTGCCAGTAGGGACGGGGGACAGGGTATCAACGAGCAGTACTTC
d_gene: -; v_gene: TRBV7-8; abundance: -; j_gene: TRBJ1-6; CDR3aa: CASSLASENNSPLHF; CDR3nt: TGTGCCAGCAGCTTAGCATCGGAGAACAATTCACCCCTCCACTTT
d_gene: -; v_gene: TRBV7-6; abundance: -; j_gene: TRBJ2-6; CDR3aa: CASSSRLGAGANVLTF; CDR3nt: TGTGCCAGCAGCTCTCGCTTAGGGGCTGGGGCCAACGTCCTGACTTTC
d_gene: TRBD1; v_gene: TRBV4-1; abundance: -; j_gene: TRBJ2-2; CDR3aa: CASSGQGKRGTGELFF; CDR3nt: TGCGCCAGCAGTGGACAGGGTAAGAGGGGCACCGGGGAGCTGTTTTTT
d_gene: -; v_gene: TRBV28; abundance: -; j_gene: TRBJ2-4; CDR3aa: CASSPSSLAKNIQYF; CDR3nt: TGTGCCAGCAGTCCCTCGAGTTTAGCCAAAAACATTCAGTACTTC
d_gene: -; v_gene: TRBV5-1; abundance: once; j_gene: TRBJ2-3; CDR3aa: CASSPMEYVDTQYF; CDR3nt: TGCGCCAGCAGCCCAATGGAGTACGTGGATACGCAGTATTTT
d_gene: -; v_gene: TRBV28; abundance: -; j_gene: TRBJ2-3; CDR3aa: CASSQTPRGTDTQYF; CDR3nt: TGTGCCAGCAGCCAAACCCCGCGGGGCACAGATACGCAGTATTTT
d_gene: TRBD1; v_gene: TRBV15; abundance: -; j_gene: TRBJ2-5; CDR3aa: CATSKTADRYQETQYF; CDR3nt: TGTGCCACCAGCAAGACCGCGGACAGGTATCAAGAGACCCAGTACTTC
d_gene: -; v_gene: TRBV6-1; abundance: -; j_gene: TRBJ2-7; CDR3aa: CASVSLRPYEQYF; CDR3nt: TGTGCCAGCGTTTCTCTGAGGCCCTACGAGCAGTACTTC
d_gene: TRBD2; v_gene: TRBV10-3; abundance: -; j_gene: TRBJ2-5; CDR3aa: CAISYGTSGRETQYF; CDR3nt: TGTGCCATCAGCTACGGGACTAGCGGACGAGAGACCCAGTACTTC
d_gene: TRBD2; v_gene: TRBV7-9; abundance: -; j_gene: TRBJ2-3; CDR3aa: CASSLVRGGVTDTQYF; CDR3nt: TGTGCCAGCAGCTTAGTTAGGGGAGGGGTCACAGATACGCAGTATTTT
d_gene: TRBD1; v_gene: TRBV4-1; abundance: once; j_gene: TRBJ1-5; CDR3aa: CASSPQTGTSNQPQHF; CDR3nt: TGCGCCAGCAGCCCTCAGACAGGGACAAGCAATCAGCCCCAGCATTTT
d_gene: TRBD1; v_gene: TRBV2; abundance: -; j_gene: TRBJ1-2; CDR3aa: CASSEETGAGYTF; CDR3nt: TGTGCCAGCAGTGAAGAGACAGGGGCCGGCTACACCTTC
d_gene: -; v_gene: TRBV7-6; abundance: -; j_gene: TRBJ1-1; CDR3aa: CASSLGRRTEAFF; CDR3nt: TGTGCCAGCAGCTTGGGGCGACGCACTGAAGCTTTCTTT
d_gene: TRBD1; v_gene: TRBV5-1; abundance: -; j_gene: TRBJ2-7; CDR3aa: CASSFTGGEASEQYF; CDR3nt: TGCGCCAGCAGCTTTACAGGGGGCGAGGCATCCGAGCAGTACTTC
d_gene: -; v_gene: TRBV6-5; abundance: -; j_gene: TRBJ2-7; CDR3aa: CASSPDSFGREQYF; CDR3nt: TGTGCCAGCAGTCCGGACAGTTTCGGCAGAGAGCAGTACTTC
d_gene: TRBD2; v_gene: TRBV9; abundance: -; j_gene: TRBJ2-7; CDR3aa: CASSVTGTSGYEQYF; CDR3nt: TGTGCCAGCAGCGTTACCGGGACTAGCGGTTACGAGCAGTACTTC
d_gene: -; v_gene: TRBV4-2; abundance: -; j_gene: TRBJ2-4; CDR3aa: CASSQVPLTLAKNIQYF; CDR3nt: TGTGCCAGCAGCCAAGTGCCCCTTACTCTAGCCAAAAACATTCAGTACTTC
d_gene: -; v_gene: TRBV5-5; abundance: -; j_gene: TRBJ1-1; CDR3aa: CASSPTTGMNTEAFF; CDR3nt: TGTGCCAGCAGCCCGACGACAGGCATGAACACTGAAGCTTTCTTT
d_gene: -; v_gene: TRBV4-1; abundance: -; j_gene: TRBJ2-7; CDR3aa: CASSQVTGIRYEQYF; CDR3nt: TGCGCCAGCAGCCAGGTAACCGGGATTCGGTACGAGCAGTACTTC
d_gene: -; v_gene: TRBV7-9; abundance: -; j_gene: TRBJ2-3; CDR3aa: CASSLELAADTQYF; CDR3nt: TGTGCCAGCAGCTTAGAGCTAGCTGCAGATACGCAGTATTTT
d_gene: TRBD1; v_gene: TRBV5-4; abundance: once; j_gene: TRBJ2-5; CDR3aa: CASSRDSQETQYF; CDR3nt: TGTGCCAGCAGCCGGGACAGCCAAGAGACCCAGTACTTC
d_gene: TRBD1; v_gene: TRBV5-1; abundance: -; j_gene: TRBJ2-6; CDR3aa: CASRPPRQGAGANVLTF; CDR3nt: TGCGCCAGCAGACCTCCAAGACAGGGGGCCGGGGCCAACGTCCTGACTTTC
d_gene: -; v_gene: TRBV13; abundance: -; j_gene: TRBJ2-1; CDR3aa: CASIPGAGPFNEQFF; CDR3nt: TGTGCCAGCATCCCAGGGGCCGGCCCTTTCAATGAGCAGTTCTTC
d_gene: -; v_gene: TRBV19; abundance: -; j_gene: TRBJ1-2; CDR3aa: CASSVHLDYGYTF; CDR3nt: TGTGCCAGTAGTGTCCACTTGGACTATGGCTACACCTTC
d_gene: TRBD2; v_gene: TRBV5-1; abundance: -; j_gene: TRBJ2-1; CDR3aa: CASSLASGGSSYNEQFF; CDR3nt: TGCGCCAGCAGCCTGGCTAGCGGGGGGAGCTCCTACAATGAGCAGTTCTTC
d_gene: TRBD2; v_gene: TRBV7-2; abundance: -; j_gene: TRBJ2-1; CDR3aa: CASSEYKTSGRYNEQFF; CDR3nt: TGTGCCAGCAGCGAATATAAGACTAGCGGGAGATACAATGAGCAGTTCTTC
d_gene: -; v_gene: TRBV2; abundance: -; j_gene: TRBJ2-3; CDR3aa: CASVLNSGVGDTQYF; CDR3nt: TGTGCCAGCGTATTGAATAGCGGTGTAGGGGATACGCAGTATTTT
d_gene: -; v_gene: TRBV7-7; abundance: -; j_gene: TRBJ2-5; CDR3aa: CASSPGRETQYF; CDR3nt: TGTGCCAGCAGCCCGGGTCGGGAGACCCAGTACTTC
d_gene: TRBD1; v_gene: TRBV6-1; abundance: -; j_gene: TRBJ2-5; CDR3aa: CASSESDRGWETQYF; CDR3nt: TGTGCCAGCAGTGAAAGTGACAGGGGTTGGGAGACCCAGTACTTC
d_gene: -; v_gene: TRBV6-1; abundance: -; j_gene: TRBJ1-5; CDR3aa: CASSVTVSNQPQHF; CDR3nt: TGTGCCAGCAGTGTCACGGTTAGCAATCAGCCCCAGCATTTT
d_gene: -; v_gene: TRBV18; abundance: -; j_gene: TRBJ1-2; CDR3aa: CASSERQDDGYTF; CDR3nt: TGTGCCAGCTCCGAACGACAGGATGATGGCTACACCTTC
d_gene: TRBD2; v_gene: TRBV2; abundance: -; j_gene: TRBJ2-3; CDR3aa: CASSDRTSGSSADTQYF; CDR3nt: TGTGCCAGCAGCGATCGGACTAGCGGAAGCTCGGCAGATACGCAGTATTTT
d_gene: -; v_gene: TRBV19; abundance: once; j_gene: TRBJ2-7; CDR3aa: CASSISTGTYPWEQYF; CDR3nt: TGTGCCAGTAGTATATCAACAGGAACGTACCCTTGGGAGCAGTACTTC
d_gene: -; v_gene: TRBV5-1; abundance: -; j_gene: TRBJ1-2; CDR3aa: CASSFGQPYGYTF; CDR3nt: TGCGCCAGCAGCTTCGGACAGCCCTATGGCTACACCTTC